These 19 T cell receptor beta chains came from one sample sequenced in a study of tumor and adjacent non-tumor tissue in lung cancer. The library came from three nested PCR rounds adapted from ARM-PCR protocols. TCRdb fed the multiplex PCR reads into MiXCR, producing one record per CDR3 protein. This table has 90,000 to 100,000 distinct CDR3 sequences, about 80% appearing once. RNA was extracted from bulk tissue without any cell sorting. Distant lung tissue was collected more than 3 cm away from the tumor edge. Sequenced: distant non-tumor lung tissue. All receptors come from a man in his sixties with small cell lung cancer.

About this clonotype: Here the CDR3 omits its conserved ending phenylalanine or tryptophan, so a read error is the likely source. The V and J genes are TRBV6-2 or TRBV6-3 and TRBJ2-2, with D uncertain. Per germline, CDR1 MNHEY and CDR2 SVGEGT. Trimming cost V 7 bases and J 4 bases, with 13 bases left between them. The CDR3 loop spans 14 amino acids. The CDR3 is CASKERERTGELFV. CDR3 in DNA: TGTGCCAGCAAGGAGAGAGAGCGCACCGGGGAGCTGTTTGTT.

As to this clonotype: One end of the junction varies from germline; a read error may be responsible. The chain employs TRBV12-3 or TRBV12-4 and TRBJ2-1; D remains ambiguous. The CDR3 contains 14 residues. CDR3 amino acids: CASSLARSANEQFF. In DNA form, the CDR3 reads TGTGCCAGCAGTTTAGCCCGGAGCGCTAATGAACAGTTCTTC.

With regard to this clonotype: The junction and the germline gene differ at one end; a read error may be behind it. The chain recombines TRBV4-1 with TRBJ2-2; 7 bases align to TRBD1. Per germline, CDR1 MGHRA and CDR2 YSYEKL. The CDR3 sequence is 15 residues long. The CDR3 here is CASSNKGAYTGEPFF. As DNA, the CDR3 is TGCGCCAGCAGCAACAAGGGGGCCTATACCGGGGAGCCGTTTTTT.

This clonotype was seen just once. The chain's CDR3 is CSGRYEGGNEKLFF. The CDR3 nucleotides read TGCAGTGGCCGCTATGAGGGGGGCAATGAAAAACTGTTTTTT. J is TRBJ1-4 and V is TRBV20-1; possibly TRBD1 for D (6 bases). This CDR3 is built from 14 residues. Deletions cut 7 bases from V and 5 bases from J, with 17 bases between. Germline V CDR1 and CDR2: DFQATT, SNEGSKA (reference sequence).

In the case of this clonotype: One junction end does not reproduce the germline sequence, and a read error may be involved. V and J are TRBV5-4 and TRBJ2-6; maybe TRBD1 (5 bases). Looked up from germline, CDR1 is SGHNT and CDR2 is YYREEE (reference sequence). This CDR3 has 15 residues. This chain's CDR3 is CASSLRNSGANVPTF. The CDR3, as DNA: TGTGCCAGCAGCCTGCGGAACTCTGGGGCCAACGTCCCGACTTTC.

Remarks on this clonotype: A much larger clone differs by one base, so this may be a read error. This CDR3 is CSAREQGGEQIF. The CDR3 DNA sequence: TGCAGTGCTAGAGAGCAGGGGGGTGAGCAGATCTTC. The rearrangement joins TRBV20-1 to TRBJ2-1; TRBD1 is a possible D gene (7 bases). The CDR3 covers 12 residues. Germline CDR1 and CDR2: DFQATT and SNEGSKA (reference sequence).

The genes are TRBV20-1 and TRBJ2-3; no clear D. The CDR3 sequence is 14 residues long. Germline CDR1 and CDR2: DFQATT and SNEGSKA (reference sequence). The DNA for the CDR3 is TGCAATGTTAGGGCGATATGGGGCACAGATACGCAGTATTTT. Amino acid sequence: CNVRAIWGTDTQYF.

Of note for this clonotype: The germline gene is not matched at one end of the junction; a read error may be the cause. CDR3: CASSWGQSNEELFF. CDR3 nucleotides: TGCGCCAGCAGCTGGGGACAGTCTAATGAAGAACTGTTTTTT. V is TRBV5-1 and J is TRBJ1-4, with TRBD1 matching over 7 bases. Germline values: CDR1 SGHRS, CDR2 YFSETQ. The CDR3 length is 14 residues.

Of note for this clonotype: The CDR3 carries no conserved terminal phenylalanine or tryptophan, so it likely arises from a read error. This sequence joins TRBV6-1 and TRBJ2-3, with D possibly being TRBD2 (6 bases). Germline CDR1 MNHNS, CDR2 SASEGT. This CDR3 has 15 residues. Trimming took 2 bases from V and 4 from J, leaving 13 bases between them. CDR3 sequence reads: CASSEHGGTSDTQYS. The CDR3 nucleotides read TGTGCCAGCAGTGAACACGGGGGTACTTCAGATACGCAGTATTCT.

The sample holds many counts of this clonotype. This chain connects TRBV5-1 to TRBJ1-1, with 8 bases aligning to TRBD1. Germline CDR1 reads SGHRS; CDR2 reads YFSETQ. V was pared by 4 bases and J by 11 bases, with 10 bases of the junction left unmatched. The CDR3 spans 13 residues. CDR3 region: CASSPGTGGKAFF. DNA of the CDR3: TGCGCCAGCAGCCCGGGAACAGGGGGTAAGGCTTTCTTT.

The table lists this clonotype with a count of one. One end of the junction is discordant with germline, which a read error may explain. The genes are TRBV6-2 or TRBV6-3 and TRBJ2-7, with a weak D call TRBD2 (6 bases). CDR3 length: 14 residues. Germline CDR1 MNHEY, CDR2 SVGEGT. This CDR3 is CGSTEAGNSYKQYF. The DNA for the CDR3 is TGTGGCAGCACCGAGGCGGGGAACTCCTACAAGCAGTACTTC.

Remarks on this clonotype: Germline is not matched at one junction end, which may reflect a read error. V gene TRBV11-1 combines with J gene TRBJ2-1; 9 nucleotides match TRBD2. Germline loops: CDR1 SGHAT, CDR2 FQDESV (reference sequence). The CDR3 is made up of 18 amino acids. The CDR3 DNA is TGTGTCAGCAGCTCAGAATCGATGATTAGCGGGAGTGGTAATGAGCAGTTCTTC. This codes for CVSSSESMISGSGNEQFF. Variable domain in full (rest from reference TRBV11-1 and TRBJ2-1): EAEVAQSPRYKITEKSQAVAFWCDPISGHATLYWYRQILGQGPELLVQFQDESVVDDSQLPKDRFSAERLKGVDSTLKIQPAELGDSAMYLCVSSSESMISGSGNEQFFGPGTRLTVL.

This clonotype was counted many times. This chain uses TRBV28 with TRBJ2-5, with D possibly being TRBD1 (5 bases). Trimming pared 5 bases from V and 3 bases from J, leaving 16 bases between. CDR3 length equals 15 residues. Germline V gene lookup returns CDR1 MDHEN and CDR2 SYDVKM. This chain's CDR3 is CASSPSRRGKETQYF. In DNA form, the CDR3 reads TGTGCCAGCAGTCCAAGTAGAAGGGGCAAAGAGACCCAGTACTTC.

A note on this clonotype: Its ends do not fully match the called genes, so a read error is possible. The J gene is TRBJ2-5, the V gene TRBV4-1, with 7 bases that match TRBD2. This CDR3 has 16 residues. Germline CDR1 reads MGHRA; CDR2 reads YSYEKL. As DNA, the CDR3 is TGCGCAAGCAGCCAAGGTCGGCCTAGCGGACGAGAGACCCAGTACTTC. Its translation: CASSQGRPSGRETQYF.

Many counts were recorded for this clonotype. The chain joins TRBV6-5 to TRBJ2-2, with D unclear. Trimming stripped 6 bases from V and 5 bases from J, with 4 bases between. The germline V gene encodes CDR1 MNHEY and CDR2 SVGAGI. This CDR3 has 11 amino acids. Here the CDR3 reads CASRVTGELFF. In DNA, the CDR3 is TGTGCCAGCAGGGTAACCGGGGAGCTGTTTTTT.

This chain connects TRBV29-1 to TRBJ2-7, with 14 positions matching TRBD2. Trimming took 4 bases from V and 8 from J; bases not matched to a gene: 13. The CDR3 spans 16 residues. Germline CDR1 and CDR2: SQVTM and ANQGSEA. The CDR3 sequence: CSVAHGTSGRAKKQYF. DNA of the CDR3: TGCAGCGTTGCCCACGGGACTAGCGGGAGAGCAAAGAAGCAGTACTTC.

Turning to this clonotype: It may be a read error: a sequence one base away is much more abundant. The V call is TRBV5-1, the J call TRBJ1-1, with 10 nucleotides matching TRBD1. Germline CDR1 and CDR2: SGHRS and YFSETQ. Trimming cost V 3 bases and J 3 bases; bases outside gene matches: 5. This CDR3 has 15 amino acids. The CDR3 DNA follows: TGCGCCAGCAGCTATACCGGGACAGGGGACACTGAAGCTTTCTTT. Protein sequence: CASSYTGTGDTEAFF.

DNA of the CDR3: TGTGCCAGCAGCCAGGAGAGGGGTAGGACCGGGGAGCTGTTTTTT. Translated: CASSQERGRTGELFF. The chain joins TRBV4-2 to TRBJ2-2, with D possibly being TRBD1 or TRBD2 (5 bases each). CDR3 length: 15 residues. V gave up 3 bases and J gave up 5 bases, with 13 bases separating them. From germline, CDR1 is LGHNA and CDR2 YNFKEQ.

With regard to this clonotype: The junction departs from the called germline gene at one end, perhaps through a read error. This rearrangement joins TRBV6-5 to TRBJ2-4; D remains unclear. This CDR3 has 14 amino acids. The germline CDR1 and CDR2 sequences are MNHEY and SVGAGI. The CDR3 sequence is CASSLTVAKNIQYF. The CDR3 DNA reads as TGTGCAAGCAGTCTCACGGTGGCCAAAAACATTCAGTACTTC.